This T cell receptor beta chain was recorded in a study of T cell responses to AZD1222 COVID-19 vaccine listed by TCRdb under 2021. Background on the whole study: AZD1222 recipients given second doses at about 4 weeks or at about 12 weeks were pooled, since spike-specific TCR depth and breadth were not found to differ between the two schedules. A total of 240 or so trial participants underwent TCR sequencing, of whom about 210 had received two doses of AZD1222 and approximately 25 had received two doses of the MenACWY control vaccine. Trial participants were enrolled by age into subgroups of 18-55, 56-69 and 70-plus years, and 148, 28 and 57 TCR-sequenced participants, respectively, were included in these subgroups. Results and caveats for the whole study, not just this receptor: Conclusions about previously exposed vaccinees are limited, since just a handful of AZD1222 recipients were seropositive for SARS-CoV-2 at baseline. The vaccine-associated CD4 TCRs covered the entire spike protein, and the dominant responses fell in regions 160-218 and 743-854. Participants were mostly white British and included more females than males, and it was suggested by the authors that clonal diversity may have been underestimated. In the small 56-69-year group, the increase in depth fell short of significance, most likely because of low power. A significant rise in spike-specific TCR breadth and depth was observed after two AZD1222 doses relative to day 0 and relative to MenACWY recipients. Nearly half of unique spike-specific TCRs reportedly recognized epitopes outside regions mutated in the B.1.351 and B.1.1.7 variants. Because no day 14 peak-response samples were available, the repertoires could be characterized only after the peak T cell response.

As to this clone: No cognate antigen has been identified for it. The input lacks base qualities; no much larger clone sits a single base away.

The CDR3 regions of human TCRbeta chains were analyzed by immunosequencing. The authors processed their data as follows. TCRs in the repertoires were compared against a reference library of SARS-CoV-2-specific TCRs that had been generated with the MIRA antigen-specificity platform. Breadth was defined as the fraction of unique TCRs that were SARS-CoV-2-associated. Depth was defined as the fraction of total T cells that were SARS-CoV-2-associated. Each spike-specific TCR was assigned to its reactive spike region and to a CD4 or CD8 class using the MIRA data. Log10-transformed breadth and depth values were compared by one-way ANOVA with Sidak's multiple comparisons tests. TCRdb re-hosts the immuneACCESS table, in-frame sequences only. Its copies lack some clones; in the studies checked, an unresolved V gene accounts for under half of them, and the cause for the rest is not known. The V and J calls and the clone size are those of that table, but D and trimming were determined from the DNA. The sample profile shows 100,000 to 150,000 clones; around 90% of them were found once. The top ten clones comprise under 2% of the sample.

From the cysteine through the phenylalanine, the CDR3 covers 17 amino acids. The CDR3 DNA has 51 bases and is translated from base 1. Via the germline V gene, CDR1 is SQVTM and CDR2 ANQGSEA. Trimming takes 2 bases from V and 3 bases from J, and the germline ends sit 23 bases apart. The sample's time point label, decoded: baseline before first vaccination. Vaccinee samples came from UK trials COV001 and COV002, including a single-blind randomized controlled phase 2/3 trial of AZD1222 (ChAdOx1 nCoV-19) in healthy adults. Trial participant PBMC samples were collected at day 0 and day 28 after the second dose for TCRbeta chain sequencing.

The rearrangement joined TRBV29-1 to TRBJ2-7, with the D gene uncertain. The sequencing here drew on peripheral blood, taken on day 0 of AZD1222 vaccination. This sequence originates from an adult in good health. The sequence in DNA is TGCAGCGTTGAAATCCCCTTTCCGAGCCAACTTCACTACGAGCAGTACTTC. Translated, this is CSVEIPFPSQLHYEQYF.